The rows below give T cell receptor beta chains drawn from one sample of a study of early T cells in non-severe SARS-CoV-2 infection. TCRdb itself ran the 5' RACE reads through MiXCR, one entry per CDR3 protein. Among approximately 70,000 distinct CDR3 sequences listed, about 9% were seen once. The sample here was whole blood, taken at baseline. These receptors all stem from an adult who was a healthcare worker with PCR-confirmed SARS-CoV-2 infection or an uninfected control (not recorded which). Each CDR3 is given with its conserved first and last residue. D genes are given only for firm matches. Clone size is stated in some rows and not others, as once, few, many or a class when expanded.

clone_size: .; cdr3_length: 15; v_call: TRBV12-3/TRBV12-4; j_call: TRBJ1-2; d_call: TRBD1; cdr3_aa: CASSLGLQTGNGYTF; cdr3_nt: TGTGCCAGCAGTTTAGGCCTCCAGACAGGGAATGGCTACACCTTC
clone_size: few; cdr3_length: 15; v_call: TRBV29-1; j_call: TRBJ2-1; d_call: TRBD2; cdr3_aa: CSVRRLADSYNEQFF; cdr3_nt: TGCAGCGTGAGAAGACTAGCGGACTCCTACAATGAGCAGTTCTTC
clone_size: many; cdr3_length: 15; v_call: TRBV28; j_call: TRBJ2-7; d_call: .; cdr3_aa: CASSSIERVHYEQYF; cdr3_nt: TGTGCCAGCAGTTCGATCGAAAGGGTCCACTACGAGCAGTACTTC
clone_size: .; cdr3_length: 12; v_call: TRBV9; j_call: TRBJ1-3; d_call: .; cdr3_aa: CASSGPGNTIYF; cdr3_nt: TGTGCCAGCAGCGGCCCTGGAAACACCATATATTTT
clone_size: many; cdr3_length: 17; v_call: TRBV6-2/TRBV6-3; j_call: TRBJ2-5; d_call: TRBD2; cdr3_aa: CASSYLAGGPRIETQYF; cdr3_nt: TGTGCCAGCAGTTATCTAGCGGGAGGGCCCCGTATAGAGACCCAGTACTTC
clone_size: .; cdr3_length: 13; v_call: TRBV7-2; j_call: TRBJ2-3; d_call: .; cdr3_aa: CASSSHPLDTQYF; cdr3_nt: TGTGCCAGCAGCTCCCATCCCCTAGATACGCAGTATTTT
clone_size: many; cdr3_length: 12; v_call: TRBV20-1; j_call: TRBJ1-1; d_call: .; cdr3_aa: CSARVGSTEAFF; cdr3_nt: TGCAGTGCTAGAGTGGGTAGCACTGAAGCTTTCTTT
clone_size: .; cdr3_length: 10; v_call: TRBV28; j_call: TRBJ2-1; d_call: .; cdr3_aa: CASGGWEQFF; cdr3_nt: TGTGCCAGCGGTGGATGGGAGCAGTTCTTC
clone_size: many; cdr3_length: 16; v_call: TRBV24-1; j_call: TRBJ2-3; d_call: .; cdr3_aa: CATSDKGHIRTDTQYF; cdr3_nt: TGTGCCACCAGTGACAAGGGACACATACGCACAGATACGCAGTATTTT
clone_size: .; cdr3_length: 14; v_call: TRBV5-4; j_call: TRBJ1-1; d_call: .; cdr3_aa: CASSLAGINTEAFF; cdr3_nt: TGTGCCAGCAGCTTGGCAGGGATCAACACTGAAGCTTTCTTT
clone_size: .; cdr3_length: 15; v_call: TRBV5-6; j_call: TRBJ2-2; d_call: .; cdr3_aa: CASSFSSPDTGELFF; cdr3_nt: TGTGCCAGCAGCTTTAGTAGCCCAGACACCGGGGAGCTGTTTTTT
clone_size: few; cdr3_length: 17; v_call: TRBV7-2; j_call: TRBJ1-5; d_call: TRBD1; cdr3_aa: CASSFPTGGSGNQPQHF; cdr3_nt: TGTGCCAGCAGCTTCCCCACAGGGGGCTCTGGCAATCAGCCCCAGCATTTT
clone_size: few; cdr3_length: 15; v_call: TRBV9; j_call: TRBJ1-3; d_call: .; cdr3_aa: CASSRSDHSGNTIYF; cdr3_nt: TGTGCCAGCAGCCGTAGTGACCACTCTGGAAACACCATATATTTT
clone_size: many; cdr3_length: 15; v_call: TRBV11-2; j_call: TRBJ1-2; d_call: TRBD1; cdr3_aa: CASTMMSGQGYGYTF; cdr3_nt: TGTGCCAGCACCATGATGTCGGGACAGGGCTATGGCTACACCTTC
clone_size: many; cdr3_length: 14; v_call: TRBV12-3/TRBV12-4; j_call: TRBJ2-7; d_call: TRBD2; cdr3_aa: CASSPGLGPYEQYF; cdr3_nt: TGTGCCAGCAGTCCGGGACTAGGACCCTACGAGCAGTACTTC
clone_size: .; cdr3_length: 17; v_call: TRBV4-2; j_call: TRBJ2-1; d_call: TRBD2; cdr3_aa: CASRTFAAGGPANEQFF; cdr3_nt: TGTGCCAGCAGGACGTTCGCAGCGGGAGGGCCCGCCAATGAGCAGTTCTTC
clone_size: many; cdr3_length: 15; v_call: TRBV6-5; j_call: TRBJ1-6; d_call: .; cdr3_aa: CASSSGRSYNSPLHF; cdr3_nt: TGTGCCAGCAGTTCCGGAAGGTCCTATAATTCACCCCTCCACTTT
clone_size: few; cdr3_length: 15; v_call: TRBV12-3/TRBV12-4; j_call: TRBJ2-1; d_call: TRBD2; cdr3_aa: CASSPAAGGIGEQFF; cdr3_nt: TGTGCCAGCAGTCCCGCAGCGGGAGGGATCGGTGAGCAGTTCTTC
clone_size: many; cdr3_length: 13; v_call: TRBV30; j_call: TRBJ2-3; d_call: .; cdr3_aa: CAWRQPGTDTQYF; cdr3_nt: TGTGCCTGGAGACAGCCGGGCACAGATACGCAGTATTTT
clone_size: few; cdr3_length: 16; v_call: TRBV6-5; j_call: TRBJ2-5; d_call: TRBD2; cdr3_aa: CASRVLAGGNQETQYF; cdr3_nt: TGTGCCAGCAGAGTCCTAGCGGGAGGGAACCAAGAGACCCAGTACTTC
clone_size: few; cdr3_length: 13; v_call: TRBV28; j_call: TRBJ2-6; d_call: .; cdr3_aa: CASTASGANVLTF; cdr3_nt: TGTGCCAGCACGGCCTCTGGGGCCAACGTCCTGACTTTC
clone_size: .; cdr3_length: 14; v_call: TRBV29-1; j_call: TRBJ1-1; d_call: TRBD1; cdr3_aa: CSVIGGQGRTEAFF; cdr3_nt: TGCAGCGTCATAGGGGGACAGGGGAGGACTGAAGCTTTCTTT
clone_size: many; cdr3_length: 13; v_call: TRBV20-1; j_call: TRBJ2-7; d_call: .; cdr3_aa: CSASFPSTYEQYF; cdr3_nt: TGCAGTGCTAGTTTTCCGAGCACCTACGAGCAGTACTTC
clone_size: .; cdr3_length: 14; v_call: TRBV6-6; j_call: TRBJ2-2; d_call: .; cdr3_aa: CASSWGSNTGELFF; cdr3_nt: TGTGCCAGCAGTTGGGGGTCGAACACCGGGGAGCTGTTTTTT
clone_size: .; cdr3_length: 15; v_call: TRBV20-1; j_call: TRBJ1-6; d_call: TRBD1; cdr3_aa: CSARETGVNNSPLHF; cdr3_nt: TGCAGTGCTAGGGAAACAGGGGTGAATAATTCACCCCTCCACTTT
clone_size: few; cdr3_length: 14; v_call: TRBV29-1; j_call: TRBJ1-1; d_call: .; cdr3_aa: CSVEQGVWNTEAFF; cdr3_nt: TGCAGCGTTGAGCAGGGAGTATGGAACACTGAAGCTTTCTTT
clone_size: many; cdr3_length: 13; v_call: TRBV29-1; j_call: TRBJ1-2; d_call: .; cdr3_aa: CSVGGGQDYGYTF; cdr3_nt: TGCAGCGTTGGCGGGGGGCAAGACTATGGCTACACCTTC
clone_size: .; cdr3_length: 16; v_call: TRBV4-2; j_call: TRBJ2-1; d_call: TRBD2; cdr3_aa: CASSQDRLALRGGQFF; cdr3_nt: TGTGCCAGCAGCCAAGATCGACTAGCGCTGCGAGGTGGGCAGTTCTTC
clone_size: many; cdr3_length: 17; v_call: TRBV5-1; j_call: TRBJ2-5; d_call: TRBD2; cdr3_aa: CASSALGTSGPQETQYF; cdr3_nt: TGCGCCAGCAGCGCCCTTGGGACTAGCGGGCCCCAAGAGACCCAGTACTTC
clone_size: many; cdr3_length: 20; v_call: TRBV5-1; j_call: TRBJ2-1; d_call: .; cdr3_aa: CASSLEPAALGKWAYNEQFF; cdr3_nt: TGCGCCAGCAGCTTGGAGCCAGCCGCTCTAGGGAAGTGGGCCTACAATGAGCAGTTCTTC
clone_size: .; cdr3_length: 15; v_call: TRBV12-3/TRBV12-4; j_call: TRBJ2-3; d_call: .; cdr3_aa: CASNSNPPRADTQYF; cdr3_nt: TGTGCCAGCAACTCCAACCCCCCTCGGGCAGATACGCAGTATTTT
clone_size: many; cdr3_length: 14; v_call: TRBV6-5; j_call: TRBJ1-4; d_call: .; cdr3_aa: CASRSRLSHEKLFF; cdr3_nt: TGTGCCAGCAGAAGCAGGCTTTCCCATGAAAAACTGTTTTTT
clone_size: many; cdr3_length: 16; v_call: TRBV20-1; j_call: TRBJ2-1; d_call: TRBD1; cdr3_aa: CSAEAPTGTTYNEQFF; cdr3_nt: TGCAGTGCTGAGGCCCCGACAGGGACCACCTACAATGAGCAGTTCTTC
clone_size: .; cdr3_length: 14; v_call: TRBV28; j_call: TRBJ1-2; d_call: .; cdr3_aa: CASSLPGNNYGYTF; cdr3_nt: TGTGCCAGCAGTTTACCGGGCAATAACTATGGCTACACCTTC
clone_size: few; cdr3_length: 11; v_call: TRBV12-3/TRBV12-4; j_call: TRBJ2-7; d_call: .; cdr3_aa: CASSRYYEQYF; cdr3_nt: TGTGCCAGCAGCCGTTACTACGAGCAGTACTTC
clone_size: few; cdr3_length: 14; v_call: TRBV4-1; j_call: TRBJ2-1; d_call: .; cdr3_aa: CASSPGTSYNEQFF; cdr3_nt: TGCGCCAGCAGCCCTGGAACTAGTTACAATGAGCAGTTCTTC
clone_size: .; cdr3_length: 12; v_call: TRBV20-1; j_call: TRBJ2-5; d_call: .; cdr3_aa: CSGVETRETQYF; cdr3_nt: TGCAGTGGTGTCGAGACCCGAGAGACCCAGTACTTC
clone_size: many; cdr3_length: 15; v_call: TRBV6-5; j_call: TRBJ2-1; d_call: .; cdr3_aa: CASSYSPTGRVVQFF; cdr3_nt: TGTGCCAGCAGTTACTCCCCGACAGGGAGGGTCGTGCAGTTCTTC
clone_size: .; cdr3_length: 12; v_call: TRBV6-6; j_call: TRBJ1-5; d_call: .; cdr3_aa: CASRRTDQPQHF; cdr3_nt: TGTGCCAGCCGGAGGACGGATCAGCCCCAGCATTTT
clone_size: .; cdr3_length: 11; v_call: TRBV2; j_call: TRBJ1-2; d_call: .; cdr3_aa: CASSRIQGYTF; cdr3_nt: TGTGCCAGCAGTAGGATACAGGGCTACACCTTC
clone_size: few; cdr3_length: 14; v_call: TRBV29-1; j_call: TRBJ2-4; d_call: .; cdr3_aa: CSVEAWDSTSIQYF; cdr3_nt: TGCAGCGTTGAAGCGTGGGACTCCACTAGCATTCAGTACTTC
clone_size: many; cdr3_length: 14; v_call: TRBV6-5; j_call: TRBJ2-7; d_call: TRBD2; cdr3_aa: CASRDGTSGRKQYF; cdr3_nt: TGTGCCAGCAGAGACGGGACTAGCGGGAGGAAGCAGTACTTC
clone_size: few; cdr3_length: 12; v_call: TRBV29-1; j_call: TRBJ2-7; d_call: .; cdr3_aa: CSVTKSRGEQYF; cdr3_nt: TGCAGCGTGACTAAATCGAGGGGCGAGCAGTACTTC
clone_size: few; cdr3_length: 15; v_call: TRBV5-1; j_call: TRBJ2-1; d_call: .; cdr3_aa: CASSLDGYTNNEQFF; cdr3_nt: TGCGCCAGCAGCTTGGACGGGTACACTAACAATGAGCAGTTCTTC
clone_size: many; cdr3_length: 12; v_call: TRBV28; j_call: TRBJ2-7; d_call: .; cdr3_aa: CASSLTTTEQYF; cdr3_nt: TGTGCCAGCAGCCTCACTACTACGGAGCAGTACTTC
clone_size: few; cdr3_length: 17; v_call: TRBV11-2; j_call: TRBJ2-1; d_call: TRBD2; cdr3_aa: CASSSQTSGFRRDEQFF; cdr3_nt: TGTGCCAGCAGCTCCCAGACTAGCGGCTTTAGGCGTGATGAGCAGTTCTTC
clone_size: few; cdr3_length: 15; v_call: TRBV7-2; j_call: TRBJ1-2; d_call: TRBD1; cdr3_aa: CASSRSGGTDYGYTF; cdr3_nt: TGTGCCAGCAGCAGATCAGGGGGAACCGACTATGGCTACACCTTC
clone_size: .; cdr3_length: 14; v_call: TRBV20-1; j_call: TRBJ1-5; d_call: TRBD1; cdr3_aa: CSASGDSSFQPQHF; cdr3_nt: TGCAGTGCGTCAGGGGACAGCTCTTTTCAGCCCCAGCATTTT
clone_size: few; cdr3_length: 13; v_call: TRBV12-3/TRBV12-4; j_call: TRBJ1-2; d_call: .; cdr3_aa: CASSSPPDYGYTF; cdr3_nt: TGTGCCAGCAGTTCCCCCCCGGACTATGGCTACACCTTC
clone_size: few; cdr3_length: 16; v_call: TRBV13; j_call: TRBJ2-1; d_call: TRBD1; cdr3_aa: CASSGGDRGPPDYQFF; cdr3_nt: TGTGCCAGCAGCGGAGGTGACAGGGGTCCCCCTGACTATCAGTTCTTC
clone_size: many; cdr3_length: 12; v_call: TRBV20-1; j_call: TRBJ1-1; d_call: .; cdr3_aa: CSARVSSTEAFF; cdr3_nt: TGCAGTGCTAGGGTTTCGAGCACTGAAGCTTTCTTT
clone_size: many; cdr3_length: 13; v_call: TRBV20-1; j_call: TRBJ2-1; d_call: TRBD2; cdr3_aa: CSPGTSAYNEQFF; cdr3_nt: TGCAGCCCCGGGACTAGCGCCTACAATGAGCAGTTCTTC
clone_size: few; cdr3_length: 18; v_call: TRBV5-1; j_call: TRBJ1-1; d_call: TRBD1; cdr3_aa: CASSPPGTGGFSRTEAFF; cdr3_nt: TGCGCCAGCAGCCCCCCCGGGACAGGGGGTTTTTCGCGCACTGAAGCTTTCTTT
clone_size: few; cdr3_length: 16; v_call: TRBV7-2; j_call: TRBJ2-3; d_call: TRBD1; cdr3_aa: CASSPSGTDYTDTQYF; cdr3_nt: TGTGCCAGCAGCCCCTCCGGGACAGATTACACAGATACGCAGTATTTT
clone_size: .; cdr3_length: 13; v_call: TRBV5-5; j_call: TRBJ1-1; d_call: .; cdr3_aa: CASSYDEDTEAFF; cdr3_nt: TGTGCCAGCAGCTATGACGAAGACACTGAAGCTTTCTTT